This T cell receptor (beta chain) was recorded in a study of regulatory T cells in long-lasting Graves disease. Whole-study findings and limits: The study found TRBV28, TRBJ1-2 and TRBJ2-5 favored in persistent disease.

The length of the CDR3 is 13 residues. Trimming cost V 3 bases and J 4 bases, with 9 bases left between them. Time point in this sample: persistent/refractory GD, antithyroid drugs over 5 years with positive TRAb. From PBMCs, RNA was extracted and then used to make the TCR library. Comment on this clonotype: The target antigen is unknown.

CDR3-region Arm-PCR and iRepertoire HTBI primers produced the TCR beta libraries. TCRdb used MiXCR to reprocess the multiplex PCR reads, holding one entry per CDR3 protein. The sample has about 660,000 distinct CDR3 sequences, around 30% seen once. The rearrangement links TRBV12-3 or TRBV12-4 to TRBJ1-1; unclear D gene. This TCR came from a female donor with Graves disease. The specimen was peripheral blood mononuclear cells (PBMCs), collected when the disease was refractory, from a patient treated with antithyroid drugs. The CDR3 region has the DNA TGTGCCAGCAGTTTTTCGGTTAGCACTGAAGCTTTCTTT. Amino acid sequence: CASSFSVSTEAFF.